This T cell receptor (beta chain) emerged from a study of T cells in Graves' hyperthyroidism and ophthalmopathy. Study observations and caveats: Ophthalmopathy and stable hyperthyroidism were separated by a 13 V-J model.

Patients affected by ophthalmopathy presented a Clinical Activity Score of at least 3, a NOSPECS grade of at least 4, and disease duration below 3 months. Pregnant or lactating patients were excluded, as were those with uncontrolled infection or other autoimmune disease. Approximately 10 ml of fresh peripheral blood supplied the PBMCs. Details on this clonotype: What it binds is unknown. This CDR3 is missing its conserved last phenylalanine or tryptophan, likely due to a read error.

CDR3 length: 13 residues. Per germline, CDR1 SGHTA and CDR2 FQGTGA. V shed 8 bases, J shed 6 bases, and the junction held 8 bases outside the gene matches. Researchers took RNA transcripts and amplified the TCR beta CDR3 regions from them. HTBI primers were employed in a first-round RT-PCR of the TCR CDR3. TCRdb fed the multiplex PCR reads into MiXCR, producing one record per CDR3 protein. The repertoire has about 520,000 distinct CDR3 sequences, roughly a quarter of them found once; the top ten carry roughly 12%. The receptor was derived from a young woman with Graves' ophthalmopathy. The chain combines TRBV7-3 with TRBJ1-1; 8 bases match TRBD1. Sequences were obtained from blood. CDR3 residues: CASHGQGSPEAFY. CDR3 sequence (DNA): TGTGCCAGCCACGGACAGGGTTCTCCTGAAGCTTTCTAT.